The 15 T cell receptor beta chains given below trace back to one sample, sequenced in a study of blood T cell repertoires in COVID-19. Sequencing used immunoSEQ multiplex PCR; TCRdb keeps in-frame clones, though not all of them. The top ten clones hold 0.62% of a sample with more than 150,000 clones, 85% to 90% of them seen once. Material for sequencing was peripheral blood. These receptors all come from a man aged 45-60 years with acute or convalescent COVID-19.

The rearrangement links TRBV5-1 to TRBJ2-5, with 8 bases matching TRBD2. The trim removed 3 bases at V and 5 bases at J, leaving 6 bases unmatched. The CDR3 loop spans 14 amino acids. CDR1 and CDR2 from the germline V gene are SGHRS and YFSETQ. The CDR3 region is CASSWTSSQETQYF. The CDR3 DNA reads as TGCGCCAGCAGCTGGACTAGCAGTCAGGAGACCCAGTACTTC.

The chain recombines TRBV6-2 or TRBV6-3 with TRBJ1-1; D is uncertain. Germline CDR1 is MNHEY and CDR2 is SVGEGT. Trimming stripped 6 bases from V and 1 base from J, with 18 bases between. This CDR3 contains 16 residues. The CDR3 region has the DNA TGTGCCAGCAGCTCGGGTGCGAGGTATCCGAACACTGAAGCTTTCTTT. This gives the protein CASSSGARYPNTEAFF.

J is TRBJ2-1 and V is TRBV9, with D tentatively TRBD2 (7 bases). The CDR3 is made up of 14 amino acids. Germline V lookup: CDR1 SGDLS, CDR2 YYNGEE. Trimming stripped 2 bases from V and 12 bases from J, with 18 bases between. CDR3 in amino acids: CASSVTVGGQSQFF. As DNA, the CDR3 is TGTGCCAGCAGCGTCACGGTGGGGGGGCAGTCGCAGTTCTTC.

This rearrangement joins TRBV27 to TRBJ2-3, with TRBD1 as a possible D gene (5 bases). Germline V lookup: CDR1 MNHEY, CDR2 SMNVEV (reference sequence). The CDR3 loop spans 13 amino acids. Trimming removed 6 bases from V and 6 bases from J, with 13 bases in between. The CDR3 nucleotides are TGTGCCAGCAGCCCCACAGGAGCGGATACGCAGTATTTT. Amino acids: CASSPTGADTQYF.

The chain uses TRBV4-3 and TRBJ1-4, with no clear D. V gave up 0 bases and J gave up 0 bases, with 5 bases separating them. Germline assignment: CDR1 LGHNA and CDR2 YSLEER. The CDR3 length is 15 residues. This chain's CDR3 is CASSQERSTNEKLFF. CDR3 bases: TGCGCCAGCAGCCAAGAACGGTCAACTAATGAAAAACTGTTTTTT.

This chain links TRBV5-1 with TRBJ1-1; no definite D call. The V end was cut by 6 bases, the J end by 1 base, with 4 bases between. The V gene's germline CDR1 is SGHRS and CDR2 YFSETQ. CDR3 size: 11 residues. The CDR3 is CASNTNTEAFF. The CDR3 nucleotides are TGCGCCAGCAACACGAACACTGAAGCTTTCTTT. Using reference TRBV5-1 and TRBJ1-1 for the parts outside the CDR3, the full variable domain is KAGVTQTPRYLIKTRGQQVTLSCSPISGHRSVSWYQQTPGQGLQFLFEYFSETQRNKGNFPGRFSGRQFSNSRSEMNVSTLELGDSALYLCASNTNTEAFFGQGTRLTVV.

This rearrangement joins TRBV5-1 to TRBJ2-1, with TRBD2 matching 7 bases. CDR3 length: 16 residues. J was trimmed by 2 bases and V by 0 bases; bases with no gene match: 5. Germline assignment: CDR1 SGHRS and CDR2 YFSETQ. The chain's CDR3 is CASSLVGGGAYNEQFF. CDR3 sequence (DNA): TGCGCCAGCAGCTTGGTAGGCGGGGGTGCCTACAATGAGCAGTTCTTC.

The chain joins TRBV6-2 or TRBV6-3 to TRBJ2-1, with 7 bases that match TRBD1. The trim removed 6 bases at V and 8 bases at J, leaving 7 bases unmatched. Germline-derived CDR1 and CDR2 are MNHEY and SVGEGT. This CDR3 has 13 residues. In DNA, the CDR3 is TGTGCCAGCAGCACCACAGGGGTACATGAGCAGTTCTTC. As protein: CASSTTGVHEQFF.

V and J are TRBV3-1 (or the pseudogene TRBV3-2) and TRBJ2-7; 12 bases agree with TRBD1. The V gene's germline CDR1 is LGHDT and CDR2 YNNKEL (reference sequence). The CDR3 is made up of 15 amino acids. Losses at the gene ends were 5 bases for V and 5 bases for J; bases not matched to a gene: 7. The CDR3 region has the DNA TGTGCCAGCAGCGTCTCCGGGACAGGGGGCAACGAGCAGTACTTC. This gives the protein CASSVSGTGGNEQYF.

With regard to this clone: Other DNA sequences in the sample encode the same CDR3. V gene TRBV9 combines with J gene TRBJ1-5; TRBD1 aligns across 10 bases. The CDR3 sequence is 14 residues long. The V segment lost 3 bases and the J segment 4 bases; nucleotides outside the gene matches: 1. The germline gives CDR1 SGDLS, CDR2 YYNGEE. The CDR3 DNA sequence: TGTGCCAGCAGCGGACAGGGGGCTAATCAGCCCCAGCATTTT. Translation: CASSGQGANQPQHF.

This sequence joins TRBV24-1 and TRBJ2-2; D not certain. Germline assignment: CDR1 KGHDR and CDR2 SFDVKD. The V gene lost 0 bases and the J gene lost 0 bases, with 7 bases spanning the gap. CDR3 length: 16 amino acids. CDR3 loop: CATSDLSAANTGELFF. CDR3 in DNA: TGTGCCACCAGTGATTTGAGTGCAGCGAACACCGGGGAGCTGTTTTTT.

The chain employs TRBV6-5 and TRBJ2-2; 7 positions agree with TRBD1. The J segment lost 4 bases and the V segment lost 5 bases, leaving 7 bases of the junction unmatched. There are 15 residues in the CDR3. Germline loops: CDR1 MNHEY, CDR2 SVGAGI. The CDR3 reads CASSRRDRSTGELFF. The CDR3 DNA sequence: TGTGCCAGCAGTCGCCGGGACAGAAGCACCGGGGAGCTGTTTTTT.

The sample holds one count of this clone. The chain joins TRBV29-1 to TRBJ2-2, with 8 bases aligning to TRBD1. This CDR3 region has 16 residues. Germline CDR1 reads SQVTM; CDR2 reads ANQGSEA. The ends lost 0 bases at V and 6 bases at J; junction bases unmatched: 9. CDR3 sequence (DNA): TGCAGCGTTGAAGATCTCCAGGGGGCGATCTCCGGGGAGCTGTTTTTT. Translating gives CSVEDLQGAISGELFF.

The CDR3: CASRGLYGYTF. The CDR3 nucleotides read TGTGCCAGTAGGGGGCTTTATGGCTACACCTTC. The chain carries TRBV19 and TRBJ1-2; D is perhaps TRBD1 (5 bases). The CDR3 covers 11 residues. V gave up 6 bases and J gave up 5 bases, with 7 bases separating them. Germline CDR1 is LNHDA and CDR2 is SQIVND (reference sequence).

The rearrangement uses TRBV30 and TRBJ1-6; 8 positions match TRBD1. Germline trimming cut 0 bases from V and 10 bases from J; bases unmatched to any gene: 5. The CDR3 consists of 14 residues. Germline CDR1 is GTSNPN and CDR2 is SVGIG (reference sequence). The CDR3 loop is CAWSVGQGESPLHF. CDR3 coding DNA: TGTGCCTGGAGTGTTGGACAGGGAGAGTCACCCCTCCACTTT.